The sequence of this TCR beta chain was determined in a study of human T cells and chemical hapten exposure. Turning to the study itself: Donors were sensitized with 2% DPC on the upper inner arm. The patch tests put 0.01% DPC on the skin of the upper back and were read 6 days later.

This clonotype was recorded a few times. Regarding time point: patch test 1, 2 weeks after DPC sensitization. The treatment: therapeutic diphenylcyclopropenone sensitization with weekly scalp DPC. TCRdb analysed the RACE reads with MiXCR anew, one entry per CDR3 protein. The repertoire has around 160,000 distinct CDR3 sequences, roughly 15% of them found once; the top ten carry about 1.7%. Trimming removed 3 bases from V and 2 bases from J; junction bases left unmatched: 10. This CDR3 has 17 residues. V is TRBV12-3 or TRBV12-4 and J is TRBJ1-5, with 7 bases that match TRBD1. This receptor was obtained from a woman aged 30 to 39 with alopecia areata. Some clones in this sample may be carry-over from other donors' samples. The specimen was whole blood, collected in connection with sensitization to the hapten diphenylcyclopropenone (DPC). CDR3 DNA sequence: TGTGCCAGCAGTTTCCTGACAGGGAACTGGGGCAATCAGCCCCAGCATTTT. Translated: CASSFLTGNWGNQPQHF.